What follows are 8 T cell receptor beta chains derived from one specimen sequenced in a study of OX40 agonist ivuxolimab in advanced cancers. Some clones are missing from TCRdb's copy, which holds only in-frame ones; the method was immunoSEQ multiplex PCR. This sample has some 49,000 clones, with approximately 81% found just once. The source was CD4+ or CD8+ T cells sorted from blood, collected in a trial of the OX40 agonist ivuxolimab. The receptors come from an adult with an advanced solid tumor such as melanoma, head and neck, liver or kidney cancer.

V usage is TRBV7-8 and J usage is TRBJ2-2; D gene unclear. Germline V gives CDR1 SGHVS, CDR2 FQNEAQ. Deletions cut 4 bases from V and 3 bases from J, with 15 bases between. The CDR3 is 16 amino acids. CDR3 amino acids: CASSSVDTTYTGELFF. As DNA, the CDR3 is TGTGCCAGCAGCTCCGTTGACACCACGTACACCGGGGAGCTGTTTTTT.

The J gene is TRBJ1-2, the V gene TRBV5-1; a weak D match, TRBD1 (5 bases). The CDR3 totals 13 residues. V lost 4 bases and J 6 bases, leaving 13 bases between the germline ends. Germline V gives CDR1 SGHRS, CDR2 YFSETQ. CDR3 bases: TGCGCCAGCAGCCTGGAAAACAGGCATGGCTACACCTTC. Translated: CASSLENRHGYTF. The entire variable domain, with the rest obtained from reference TRBV5-1 and TRBJ1-2, is as follows: KAGVTQTPRYLIKTRGQQVTLSCSPISGHRSVSWYQQTPGQGLQFLFEYFSETQRNKGNFPGRFSGRQFSNSRSEMNVSTLELGDSALYLCASSLENRHGYTFGSGTRLTVV.

This clone was counted a single time. V usage is TRBV5-6 and J usage is TRBJ2-2; D is unclear. The CDR3 contains 15 residues. Germline loops: CDR1 SGHDT, CDR2 YYEEEE. The V gene lost 4 bases and the J gene lost 0 bases, with 10 bases spanning the gap. This CDR3 reads CASSVGGANTGELFF. The DNA of the CDR3 is TGTGCCAGCAGCGTTGGTGGTGCGAACACCGGGGAGCTGTTTTTT.

The rearrangement uses TRBV7-9 and TRBJ2-1; no definite D call. The CDR3 covers 13 residues. Deletions cut 3 bases from V and 4 bases from J, with 7 bases between. Germline V gives CDR1 SEHNR, CDR2 FQNEAQ (reference sequence). The CDR3 loop is CASSFGDYNEQFF. As DNA, the CDR3 is TGTGCCAGCAGCTTCGGAGATTACAATGAGCAGTTCTTC. Full variable domain (remainder filled in from reference TRBV7-9 and TRBJ2-1): DTGVSQNPRHKITKRGQNVTFRCDPISEHNRLYWYRQTLGQGPEFLTYFQNEAQLEKSRLLSDRFSAERPKGSFSTLEIQRTEQGDSAMYLCASSFGDYNEQFFGPGTRLTVL.

The V and J genes are TRBV28 and TRBJ2-2, with D perhaps assigned TRBD1 or TRBD2 (6 bases each). Trimming stripped 5 bases from V and 7 bases from J, with 20 bases between. This CDR3 comprises 16 residues. CDR1 MDHEN and CDR2 SYDVKM come from the germline V gene. CDR3 DNA: TGTGCCAGCAGTACCCACGGGGGCGGGGTGGTCGGGGAGCTGTTTTTT. It yields the protein CASSTHGGGVVGELFF.

V and J are TRBV9 and TRBJ2-7, with D unclear. The V gene lost 0 bases and the J gene lost 0 bases, with 7 bases spanning the gap. The CDR3 contains 14 residues. The germline V gene has CDR1 SGDLS and CDR2 YYNGEE. CDR3 nucleotides: TGTGCCAGCAGCGTAGCTCCCGTCTCCTACGAGCAGTACTTC. Its translation is CASSVAPVSYEQYF.

The V call is TRBV27, the J call TRBJ2-3, with 10 bases identical to TRBD1. CDR3 length equals 15 residues. After removal of 6 bases from V and 6 bases from J, the junction contained 9 bases not matched to a gene. CDR1 MNHEY and CDR2 SMNVEV come from the germline V gene (reference sequence). As DNA, the CDR3 is TGTGCCAGCAGCGAGACAGGGGGCGCCCCGGATACGCAGTATTTT. Amino acid sequence: CASSETGGAPDTQYF.

This chain joins TRBV19 and TRBJ2-5; D remains unclear. This CDR3 is built from 14 residues. V lost 5 bases, J lost 2 bases, and 12 bases lay in between. Germline CDR1 LNHDA, CDR2 SQIVND (reference sequence). Written as DNA, the CDR3 is TGTGCCAGTAGTCCAGATACATGGCAAGAGACCCAGTACTTC. This encodes CASSPDTWQETQYF.